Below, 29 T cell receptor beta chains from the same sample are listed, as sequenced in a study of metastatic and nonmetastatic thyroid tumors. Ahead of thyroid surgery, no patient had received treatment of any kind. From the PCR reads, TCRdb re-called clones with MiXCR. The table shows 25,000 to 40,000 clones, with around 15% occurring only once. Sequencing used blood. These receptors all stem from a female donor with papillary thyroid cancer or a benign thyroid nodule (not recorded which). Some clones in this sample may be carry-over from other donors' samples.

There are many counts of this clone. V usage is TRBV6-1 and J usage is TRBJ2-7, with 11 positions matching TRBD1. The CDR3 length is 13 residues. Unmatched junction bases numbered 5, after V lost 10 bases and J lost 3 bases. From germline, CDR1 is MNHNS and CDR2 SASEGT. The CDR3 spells CATGGTGGYEQYF. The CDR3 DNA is TGTGCCACGGGGGGGACAGGGGGCTACGAGCAGTACTTC.

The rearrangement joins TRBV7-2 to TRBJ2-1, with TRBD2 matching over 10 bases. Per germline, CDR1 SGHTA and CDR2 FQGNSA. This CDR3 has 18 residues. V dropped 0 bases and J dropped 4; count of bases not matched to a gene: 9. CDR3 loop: CASSLASGGFSAYNEQFF. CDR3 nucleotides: TGTGCCAGCAGCTTAGCTAGCGGGGGGTTCAGTGCATACAATGAGCAGTTCTTC.

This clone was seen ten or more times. CDR3 in amino acids: CSARDLERDSSPQYF. The CDR3 DNA reads as TGCAGTGCTAGAGATCTTGAAAGGGACAGTTCCCCTCAGTACTTC. The chain is built from TRBV20-1 and TRBJ2-7, with TRBD1 matching 7 bases. Germline loops: CDR1 DFQATT, CDR2 SNEGSKA (reference sequence). V lost 0 bases, J lost 10 bases, and 15 bases stayed unmatched. The CDR3 has 15 amino acids.

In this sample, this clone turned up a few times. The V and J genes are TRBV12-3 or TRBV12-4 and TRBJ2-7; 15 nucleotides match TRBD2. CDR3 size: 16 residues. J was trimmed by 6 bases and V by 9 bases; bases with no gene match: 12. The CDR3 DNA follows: TGTGCCAGTATTTTCCGGACTAGCGGGAGGGCCTCCGAGCAGTACTTC. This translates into CASIFRTSGRASEQYF.

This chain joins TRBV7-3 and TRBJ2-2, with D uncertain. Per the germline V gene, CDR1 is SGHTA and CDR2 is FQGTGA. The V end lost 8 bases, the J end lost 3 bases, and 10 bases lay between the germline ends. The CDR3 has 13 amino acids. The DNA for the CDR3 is TGTGCCAGCGCCCTATGTGACACCGGGGAGCTGTTTTTT. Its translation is CASALCDTGELFF.

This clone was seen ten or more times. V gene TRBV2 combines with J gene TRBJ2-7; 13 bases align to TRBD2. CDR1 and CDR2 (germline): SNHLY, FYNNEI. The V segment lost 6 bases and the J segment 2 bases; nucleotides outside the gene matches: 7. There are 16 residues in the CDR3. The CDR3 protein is CASSAGLAGAPYEQYF. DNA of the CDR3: TGTGCCAGCAGCGCTGGACTAGCGGGAGCCCCCTACGAGCAGTACTTC.

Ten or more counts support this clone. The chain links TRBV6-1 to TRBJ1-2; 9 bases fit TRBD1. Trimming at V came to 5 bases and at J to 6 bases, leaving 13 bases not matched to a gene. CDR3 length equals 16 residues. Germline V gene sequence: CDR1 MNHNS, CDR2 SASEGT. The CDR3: CASSLGGQGLRNGYTF. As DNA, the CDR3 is TGTGCCAGCAGTCTCGGTGGACAGGGGTTACGAAATGGCTACACCTTC.

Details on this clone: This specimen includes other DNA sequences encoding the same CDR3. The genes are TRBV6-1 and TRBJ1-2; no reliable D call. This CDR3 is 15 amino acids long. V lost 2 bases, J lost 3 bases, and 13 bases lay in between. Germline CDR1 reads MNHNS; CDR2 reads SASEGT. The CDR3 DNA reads TGTGCCAGCAGTGAACTAAGCAGAGTAGACTATGGCTACACCTTC. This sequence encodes CASSELSRVDYGYTF.

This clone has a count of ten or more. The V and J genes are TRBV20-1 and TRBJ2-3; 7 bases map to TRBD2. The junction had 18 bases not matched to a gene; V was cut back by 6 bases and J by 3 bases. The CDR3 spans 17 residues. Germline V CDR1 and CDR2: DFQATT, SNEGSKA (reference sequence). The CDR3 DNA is TGCAGTGCCCCGTTGGGTGGGAGGGTTTTTGGGACAGATACGCAGTATTTT. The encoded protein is CSAPLGGRVFGTDTQYF.

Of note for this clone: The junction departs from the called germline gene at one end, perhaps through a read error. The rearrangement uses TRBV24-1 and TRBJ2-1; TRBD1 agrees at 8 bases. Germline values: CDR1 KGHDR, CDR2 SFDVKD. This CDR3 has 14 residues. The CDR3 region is CATSDITGGNEQSF. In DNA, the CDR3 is TGTGCCACCAGTGACATAACAGGGGGGAACGAGCAGTCCTTC.

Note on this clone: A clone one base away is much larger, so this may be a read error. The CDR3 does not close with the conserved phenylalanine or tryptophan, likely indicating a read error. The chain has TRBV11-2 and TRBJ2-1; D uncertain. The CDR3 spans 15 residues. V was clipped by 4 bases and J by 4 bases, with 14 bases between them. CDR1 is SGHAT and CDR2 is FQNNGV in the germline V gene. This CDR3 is CASSSLRGLYNEQFV. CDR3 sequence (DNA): TGTGCCAGCAGCTCGCTGAGAGGATTATACAATGAGCAGTTCGTC.

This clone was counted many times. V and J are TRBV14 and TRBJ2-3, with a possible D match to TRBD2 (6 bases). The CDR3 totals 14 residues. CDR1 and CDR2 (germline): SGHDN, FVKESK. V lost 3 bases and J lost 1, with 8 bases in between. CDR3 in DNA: TGTGCCAGCAGCCACGCTAGCGGCACAGATACGCAGTATTTT. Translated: CASSHASGTDTQYF.

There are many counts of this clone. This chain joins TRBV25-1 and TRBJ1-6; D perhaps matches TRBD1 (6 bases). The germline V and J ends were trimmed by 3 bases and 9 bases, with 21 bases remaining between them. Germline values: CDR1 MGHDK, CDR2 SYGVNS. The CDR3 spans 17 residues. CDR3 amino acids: CASSDFGDTVSGSPLHF. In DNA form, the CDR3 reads TGTGCCAGCAGTGACTTCGGGGACACCGTTTCGGGTTCACCCCTCCACTTT.

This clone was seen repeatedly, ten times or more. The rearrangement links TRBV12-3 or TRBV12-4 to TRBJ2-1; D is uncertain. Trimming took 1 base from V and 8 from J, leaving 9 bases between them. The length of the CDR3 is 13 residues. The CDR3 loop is CASSLGMSDEQFF. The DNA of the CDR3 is TGTGCCAGCAGTTTAGGAATGTCGGATGAGCAGTTCTTC.

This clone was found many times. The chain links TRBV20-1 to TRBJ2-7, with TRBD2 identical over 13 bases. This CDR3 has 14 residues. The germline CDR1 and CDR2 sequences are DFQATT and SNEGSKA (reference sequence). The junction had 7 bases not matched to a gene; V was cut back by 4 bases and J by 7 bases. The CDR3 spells CSANGLAGEREQYF. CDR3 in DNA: TGCAGTGCTAACGGACTAGCGGGAGAACGAGAGCAGTACTTC.

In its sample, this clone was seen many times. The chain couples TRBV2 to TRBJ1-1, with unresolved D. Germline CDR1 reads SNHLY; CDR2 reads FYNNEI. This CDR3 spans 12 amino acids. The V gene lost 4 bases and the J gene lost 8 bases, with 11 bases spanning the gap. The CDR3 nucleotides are TGTGCCAGCAGTGTTAGAAGGAGCGAAGCTTTCTTT. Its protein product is CASSVRRSEAFF.

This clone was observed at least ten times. The CDR3 loop is CASRSLSGYTF. Here the CDR3 DNA reads TGTGCCAGCAGGTCCCTCAGTGGCTACACCTTC. The chain recombines TRBV28 with TRBJ1-2; no clear D gene. V dropped 6 bases and J dropped 7 bases, with 9 bases sitting between them. Germline V gene data show CDR1 as MDHEN and CDR2 as SYDVKM. This CDR3 region has 11 residues.

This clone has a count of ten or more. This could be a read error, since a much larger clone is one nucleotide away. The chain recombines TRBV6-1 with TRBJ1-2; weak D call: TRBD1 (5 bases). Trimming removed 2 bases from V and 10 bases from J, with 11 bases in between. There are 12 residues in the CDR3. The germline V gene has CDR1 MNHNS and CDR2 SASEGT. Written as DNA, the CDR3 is TGTGCCAGCAGTGAATTAGGGGCCGTCTACACCTTC. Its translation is CASSELGAVYTF.

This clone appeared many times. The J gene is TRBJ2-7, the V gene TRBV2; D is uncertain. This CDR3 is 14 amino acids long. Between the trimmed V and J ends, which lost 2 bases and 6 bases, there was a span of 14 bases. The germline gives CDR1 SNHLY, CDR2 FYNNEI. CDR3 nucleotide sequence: TGTGCCAGCAGTGAACTAGGGCAGTTAACCGAGCAGTACTTC. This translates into CASSELGQLTEQYF. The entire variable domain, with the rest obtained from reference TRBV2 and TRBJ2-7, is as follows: EPEVTQTPSHQVTQMGQEVILRCVPISNHLYFYWYRQILGQKVEFLVSFYNNEISEKSEIFDDQFSVERPDGSNFTLKIRSTKLEDSAMYFCASSELGQLTEQYFGPGTRLTVT.

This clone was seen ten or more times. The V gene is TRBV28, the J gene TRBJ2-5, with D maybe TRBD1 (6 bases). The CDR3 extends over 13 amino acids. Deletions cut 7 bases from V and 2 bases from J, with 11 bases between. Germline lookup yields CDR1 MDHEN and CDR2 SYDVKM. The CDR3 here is CASTRQAQETQYF. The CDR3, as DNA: TGTGCCAGCACACGACAGGCACAAGAGACCCAGTACTTC.

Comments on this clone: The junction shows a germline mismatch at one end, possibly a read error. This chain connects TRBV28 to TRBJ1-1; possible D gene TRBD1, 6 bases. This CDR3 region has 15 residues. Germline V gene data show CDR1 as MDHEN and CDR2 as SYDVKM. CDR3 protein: CVSSPHGTPNTKAFF. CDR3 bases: TGTGTCAGCAGTCCCCATGGGACACCGAACACTAAAGCTTTCTTT.

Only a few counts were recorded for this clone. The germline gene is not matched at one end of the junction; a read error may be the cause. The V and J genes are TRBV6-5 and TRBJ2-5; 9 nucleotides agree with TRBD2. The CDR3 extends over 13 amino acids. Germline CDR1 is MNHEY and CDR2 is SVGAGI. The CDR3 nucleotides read TGTGCAAGCAGTTTTTTAGCGGGGGAGACCGAGTACTTC. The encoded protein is CASSFLAGETEYF.

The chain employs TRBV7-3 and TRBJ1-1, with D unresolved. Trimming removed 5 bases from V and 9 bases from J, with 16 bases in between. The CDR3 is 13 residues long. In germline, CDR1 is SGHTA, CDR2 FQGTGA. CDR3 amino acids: CASSPGWNNKAFF. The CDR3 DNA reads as TGTGCCAGCAGCCCCGGTTGGAACAATAAAGCTTTCTTT. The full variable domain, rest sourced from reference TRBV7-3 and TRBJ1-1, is GAGVSQTPSNKVTEKGKYVELRCDPISGHTALYWYRQSLGQGPEFLIYFQGTGAADDSGLPNDRFFAVRPEGSVSTLKIQRTERGDSAVYLCASSPGWNNKAFFGQGTRLTVV.

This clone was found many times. The CDR3, as DNA: TGTGCCTGGACACCGGGACCAAGCACTGAAGCTTTCTTT. Protein sequence: CAWTPGPSTEAFF. V usage is TRBV30 and J usage is TRBJ1-1, with a possible D match to TRBD1 (5 bases). The CDR3 consists of 13 residues. V lost 4 bases and J 4 bases, leaving 13 bases between the germline ends. Germline loops: CDR1 GTSNPN, CDR2 SVGIG (reference sequence).

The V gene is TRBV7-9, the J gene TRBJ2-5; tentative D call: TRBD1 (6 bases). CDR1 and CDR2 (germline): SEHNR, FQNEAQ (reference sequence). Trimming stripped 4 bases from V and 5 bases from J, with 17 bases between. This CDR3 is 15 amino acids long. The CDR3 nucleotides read TGTGCCAGCAGCTGGACAGTGGTATCTGGGGAGACCCAGTACTTC. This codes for CASSWTVVSGETQYF.

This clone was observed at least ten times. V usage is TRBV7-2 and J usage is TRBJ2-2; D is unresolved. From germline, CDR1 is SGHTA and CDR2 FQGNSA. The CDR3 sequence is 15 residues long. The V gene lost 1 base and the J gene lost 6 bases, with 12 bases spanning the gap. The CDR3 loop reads CASSLEWVGPGELFF. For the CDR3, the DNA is TGTGCCAGCAGCTTAGAATGGGTCGGTCCCGGGGAGCTGTTTTTT.

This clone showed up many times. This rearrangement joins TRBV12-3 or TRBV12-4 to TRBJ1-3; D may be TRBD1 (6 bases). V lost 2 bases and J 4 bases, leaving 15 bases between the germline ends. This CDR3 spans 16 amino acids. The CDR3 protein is CASSLRAGHLGNTIYF. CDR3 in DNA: TGTGCCAGCAGTTTAAGAGCGGGACACCTAGGAAACACCATATATTTT.

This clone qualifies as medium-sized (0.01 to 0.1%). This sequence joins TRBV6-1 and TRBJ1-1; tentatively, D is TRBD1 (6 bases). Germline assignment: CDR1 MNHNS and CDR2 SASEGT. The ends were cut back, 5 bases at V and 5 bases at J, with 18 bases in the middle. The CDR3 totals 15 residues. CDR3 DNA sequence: TGTGCCAGCAGTTCCCCGACAGAGGGGGGGACTGAAGCTTTCTTT. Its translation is CASSSPTEGGTEAFF.

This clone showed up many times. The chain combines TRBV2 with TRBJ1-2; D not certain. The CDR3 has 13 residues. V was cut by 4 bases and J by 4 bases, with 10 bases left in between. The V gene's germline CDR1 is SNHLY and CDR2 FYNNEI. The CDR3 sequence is CASSGRKLYGYTF. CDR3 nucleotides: TGTGCCAGCAGTGGGCGGAAGCTCTATGGCTACACCTTC.